This T cell receptor beta chain was recorded in a study of T cell responses to AZD1222 COVID-19 vaccine. Study-wide results and caveats: Among vaccine-associated CD4 TCRs, coverage spanned spike, with dominance at 160-218 and 743-854. Reportedly, close to half of spike-specific TCRs are directed against unmutated variant regions. Seropositive AZD1222 recipients at baseline numbered only 6 or 7. Two AZD1222 doses significantly raised spike-specific TCR breadth and depth over controls.

The germline V gene encodes CDR1 MDHEN and CDR2 SYDVKM. CDR3 length: 16 residues. V was cut by 2 bases and J by 0 bases, with 13 bases left in between. Sequencing used immunoSEQ multiplex PCR; TCRdb keeps in-frame clones, though not all of them. Of roughly 200,000 clones in the sample, around 94% were seen once. This clone was found once. Antigen specificity is unknown. This receptor was obtained from an adult who received the MenACWY meningococcal vaccine as a control. This specimen consisted of peripheral blood, obtained 28 days after the second dose of the MenACWY control vaccine. The chain couples TRBV28 to TRBJ1-1; D unclear. The CDR3 protein is CASSLTQLYMNTEAFF. The DNA of the CDR3 is TGTGCCAGCAGTTTAACCCAGCTTTACATGAACACTGAAGCTTTCTTT.